This T cell receptor beta chain derives from a study of T cell changes during pregnancy in multiple sclerosis. Sequenced by immunoSEQ multiplex PCR; TCRdb stores in-frame clones only, minus some. The table shows 35,000 to 45,000 clones, with 70% to 90% occurring only once. There are 18 residues in the CDR3. Germline loops: CDR1 SGHDT, CDR2 YYEEEE. The V gene end was trimmed by 2 bases and the J gene end by 6 bases; junction bases not matched to a gene: 14. The specimen was CD4+ T cells from peripheral blood mononuclear cells, collected in the first trimester of pregnancy. V gene TRBV5-6 combines with J gene TRBJ2-2; 9 nucleotides match TRBD1. This clonotype was obtained from a female donor with multiple sclerosis, enrolled in a pregnancy study. The CDR3 DNA reads TGTGCCAGCAGCTTTTACGGTCTGCCGACAGGGGGAGCCGGGGAGCTGTTTTTT. Its protein product is CASSFYGLPTGGAGELFF. Looking up the rest from reference TRBV5-6 and TRBJ2-2 gives the full variable domain: DAGVTQSPTHLIKTRGQQVTLRCSPKSGHDTVSWYQQALGQGPQFIFQYYEEEERQRGNFPDRFSGHQFPNYSSELNVNALLLGDSALYLCASSFYGLPTGGAGELFFGEGSRLTVL.